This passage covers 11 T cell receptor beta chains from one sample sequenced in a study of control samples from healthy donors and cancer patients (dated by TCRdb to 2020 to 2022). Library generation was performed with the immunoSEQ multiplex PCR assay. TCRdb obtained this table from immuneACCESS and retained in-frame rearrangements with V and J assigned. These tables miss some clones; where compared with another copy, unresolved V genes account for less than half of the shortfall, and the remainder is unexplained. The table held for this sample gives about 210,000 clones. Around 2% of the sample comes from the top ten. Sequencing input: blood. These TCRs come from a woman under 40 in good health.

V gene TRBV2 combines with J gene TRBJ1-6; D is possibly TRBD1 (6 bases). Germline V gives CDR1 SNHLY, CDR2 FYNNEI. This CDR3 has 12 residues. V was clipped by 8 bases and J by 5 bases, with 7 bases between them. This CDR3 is CASRQDNSPLHF. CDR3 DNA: TGTGCCAGCCGACAGGATAATTCACCCCTCCACTTT.

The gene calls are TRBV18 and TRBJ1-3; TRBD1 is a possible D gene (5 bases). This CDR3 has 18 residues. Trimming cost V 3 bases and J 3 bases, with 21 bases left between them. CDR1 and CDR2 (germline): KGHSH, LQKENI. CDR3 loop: CASSPAGPPYNRGNTIYF. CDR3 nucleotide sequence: TGTGCCAGCTCACCTGCAGGGCCGCCCTATAATCGTGGAAACACCATATATTTT.

CDR3 sequence: CASSPYLQGAVNEKLFF. DNA of the CDR3: TGTGCCAGCTCACCCTACCTACAGGGGGCCGTGAATGAAAAACTGTTTTTT. V and J are TRBV18 and TRBJ1-4, with 9 bases identical to TRBD1. V lost 3 bases to trimming and J lost 5 bases; unmatched junction nucleotides: 10. Per germline, CDR1 KGHSH and CDR2 LQKENI. This CDR3 is 17 amino acids long.

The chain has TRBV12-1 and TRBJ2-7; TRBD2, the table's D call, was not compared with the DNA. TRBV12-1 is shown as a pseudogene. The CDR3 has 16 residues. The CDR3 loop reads CASSFEGPAGGYEQYF. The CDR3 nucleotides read TGTGCCAGCAGCTTTGAGGGGCCAGCCGGGGGGTACGAGCAGTACTTC.

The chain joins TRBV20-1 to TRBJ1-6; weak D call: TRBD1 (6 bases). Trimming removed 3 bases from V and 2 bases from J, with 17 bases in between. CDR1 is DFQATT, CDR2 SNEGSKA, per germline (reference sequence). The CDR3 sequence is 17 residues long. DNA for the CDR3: TGCAGTGCTAGTTCTACAGGGAGGAGCACCTATAATTCACCCCTCCACTTT. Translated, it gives CSASSTGRSTYNSPLHF.

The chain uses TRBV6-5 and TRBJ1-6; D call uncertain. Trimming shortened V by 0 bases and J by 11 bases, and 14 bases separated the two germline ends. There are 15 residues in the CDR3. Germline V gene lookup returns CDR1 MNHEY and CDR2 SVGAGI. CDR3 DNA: TGTGCCAGCAGTTACTCCCCTCCCGGGAATGCACCCCTCCACTTT. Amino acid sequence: CASSYSPPGNAPLHF.

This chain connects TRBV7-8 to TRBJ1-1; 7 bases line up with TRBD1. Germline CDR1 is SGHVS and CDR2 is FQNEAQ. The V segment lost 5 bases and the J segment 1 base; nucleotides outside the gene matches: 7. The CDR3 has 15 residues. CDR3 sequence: CASSRPRTGNTEAFF. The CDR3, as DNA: TGTGCCAGCAGCCGACCTCGGACAGGGAACACTGAAGCTTTCTTT.

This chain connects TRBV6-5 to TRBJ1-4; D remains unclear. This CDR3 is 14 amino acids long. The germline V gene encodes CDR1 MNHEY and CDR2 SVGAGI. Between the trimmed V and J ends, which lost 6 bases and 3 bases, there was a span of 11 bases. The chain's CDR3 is CASRPGEANEKLFF. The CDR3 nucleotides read TGTGCCAGCAGGCCCGGGGAGGCTAATGAAAAACTGTTTTTT.

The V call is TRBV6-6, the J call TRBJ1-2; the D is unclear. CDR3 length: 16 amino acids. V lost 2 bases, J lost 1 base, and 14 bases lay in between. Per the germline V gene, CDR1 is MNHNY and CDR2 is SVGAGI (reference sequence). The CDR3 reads CASSYKVRDYNYGYTF. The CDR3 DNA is TGTGCCAGCAGTTACAAAGTGAGGGATTATAACTATGGCTACACCTTC.

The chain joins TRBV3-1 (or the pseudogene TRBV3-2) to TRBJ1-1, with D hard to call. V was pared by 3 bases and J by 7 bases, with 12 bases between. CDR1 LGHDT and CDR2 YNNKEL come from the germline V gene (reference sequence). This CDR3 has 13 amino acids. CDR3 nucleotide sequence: TGTGCCAGCAGCCAGTCTGGAGGACTTGAAGCTTTCTTT. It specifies CASSQSGGLEAFF.

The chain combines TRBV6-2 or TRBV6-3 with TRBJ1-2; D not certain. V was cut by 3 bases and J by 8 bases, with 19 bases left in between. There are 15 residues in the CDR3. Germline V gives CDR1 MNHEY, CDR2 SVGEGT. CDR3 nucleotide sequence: TGTGCCAGCAGTTATTCGGGGAAATCCTCGAGGGGCTACACCTTC. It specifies CASSYSGKSSRGYTF.